The 2 T cell receptor beta chains given below trace back to one sample, sequenced in a study of CD4 and CD8 cells across lung adenocarcinoma regions. Each CDR3 protein gets one entry after TCRdb re-called the PCR reads with MiXCR. This sample carries under 14,000 distinct CDR3 sequences, about 53% of them seen once, and the ten largest clones take less than 20%. Sequenced material: CD4+ T cells from the center of a lung tumor. These receptors originate from a male donor with lung adenocarcinoma. The CD4 and CD8 labels of this study may be unreliable.

This clonotype was observed once. This rearrangement joins TRBV27 to TRBJ2-3; 9 bases are a match to TRBD2. The J call is uncertain, as TRBJ2-5 better fits the DNA end. The CDR3 totals 19 residues. CDR1 and CDR2 from the germline V gene are MNHEY and SMNVEV (reference sequence). The CDR3 DNA is TGTGCCAGCAGAGCCACGGGGCTAGCGGGACAGTCTAGCACAGAGACCCAGTACTTC. It translates to CASRATGLAGQSSTETQYF.

The V call is TRBV6-1, the J call TRBJ2-2, with D possibly TRBD1 on 6 matching bases. The V end lost 8 bases, the J end lost 0 bases, and 10 bases lay between the germline ends. CDR1 and CDR2 from the germline V gene are MNHNS and SASEGT. The CDR3 is 14 residues long. In DNA, the CDR3 is TGTGCCAGCGGGCGGACAGCGAACACCGGGGAGCTGTTTTTT. It translates to CASGRTANTGELFF.